This TCR beta chain originates from a study of OX40 agonist ivuxolimab in advanced cancers. Describing the broader study: Ivuxolimab was a fully human IgG2 agonistic monoclonal antibody targeting the costimulatory receptor OX40 (CD134). Intravenous ivuxolimab was administered to patients every 2 weeks at six dose levels: 0.01, 0.1, 0.3, 1.5, 3 and 10 mg/kg. Of the approximately 50 dose-escalation patients, hepatocellular carcinoma was present in around 19, melanoma in some 15, renal cell carcinoma in 9 and head and neck cancer in 9. A male proportion of 82.7% and a mean age of 60 years, ranging from roughly 23 to 80, were recorded for the dose-escalation cohort. Prior anti-PD-1, anti-PD-L1 or anti-CTLA-4 therapy was permitted, and checkpoint inhibitors had been received by more than 35% of dose-escalation patients. Partial responses occurred in three dose-escalation patients: two with cutaneous melanoma and one with hepatocellular carcinoma. The purpose of peripheral TCRbeta sequencing was to test whether ivuxolimab changed TCR sequence diversity and led to clonal T-cell expansion. The paper reports the monotherapy dose-escalation portion (N = 52 patients) of the phase I ivuxolimab trial. Overall results and qualifications from the work: In the 0.1-3.0 mg/kg groups, partial responders were among the patients with the lowest normalized peripheral clonal expansion, particularly in CD8+ T cells. Antigen specificity was not determined for the clonally expanded peripheral T cells. On average, CD8+ T cells showed more expanded clones than CD4+ T cells after ivuxolimab. Low levels of normalized T-cell clonal expansion were also seen in some patients who did not respond. Clonal expansion of both CD4+ and CD8+ blood T cells was observed from baseline to week 6 at doses 0.1 to 3.0 mg/kg.

For sequencing of the TCRbeta CDR3 region, genomic DNA was extracted from the sorted cells. The immunoSEQ Assay was used to sequence the TCRbeta CDR3 regions. TCRdb holds this immuneACCESS table with in-frame rearrangements only. Some clones are missing; in checked studies, unresolved V genes explain under half, and the rest has no known cause. The sample table contains 90,000 or so clones; only one count was recorded for about 90% of them. The ten top clones hold more than 7% of the sample. V loses 3 bases of germline sequence and J loses 6 bases, and the interval between the two ends is 9 bases. The CDR3 measures 12 amino acids from cysteine to phenylalanine. Of all the DNA, just the CDR3 is kept, 36 bases in frame from base 1. As encoded in the germline V gene, CDR1 is SGDLS while CDR2 is YYNGEE. The trial excluded patients who had a history of autoimmune disease or who were on systemic immunosuppression. Peripheral blood for TCR sequencing was collected from all dose cohorts at baseline, on cycle 4 day 1, and on cycle 7 day 1. The samples were drawn from a first-in-human, open-label, multicenter phase I dose-escalation trial of ivuxolimab. Adults with locally advanced or metastatic head and neck squamous cell, hepatocellular, melanoma or renal cell carcinoma were enrolled in the trial. Before TCR sequencing, CD4+ T cells and CD8+ T cells were sorted from peripheral blood as separate populations.

This clone came up a few times. Its antigen is unknown. Base qualities are missing; no much larger clone stands one base away. The TCR was taken from an adult with an advanced solid tumor such as melanoma, head and neck, liver or kidney cancer. This receptor chain uses TRBV9 and TRBJ1-2; TRBD1 is perhaps the D gene, given 5 matching bases. This sample comprised CD4+ or CD8+ T cells sorted from blood, obtained in a trial of the OX40 agonist ivuxolimab. The CDR3 region reads CASSARGDGYTF. The sequenced DNA is TGTGCCAGCAGCGCCCGGGGGGATGGCTACACCTTC.